This passage covers 16 T cell receptor beta chains from one sample sequenced in a study of human T cells and chemical hapten exposure. TCRdb re-called the RACE reads with MiXCR, one entry per CDR3 protein. Of roughly 380,000 distinct CDR3 sequences listed, 4.5% to 6% are singletons. The time point: pre-sensitization, week 0. The treatment denotes: therapeutic diphenylcyclopropenone sensitization with weekly scalp DPC. This material consisted of whole blood, taken in connection with sensitization to the hapten diphenylcyclopropenone (DPC). These receptors were obtained from a woman aged 50 to 60 with alopecia areata. Some clones in this sample may be carry-over from other donors' samples.

This clonotype was seen ten or more times. The chain is built from TRBV3-1 and TRBJ2-3; no clear D. This CDR3 comprises 13 residues. V was shortened by 0 bases and J by 5 bases, with 6 bases between the two germline ends. Germline loops: CDR1 LGHDT, CDR2 YNNKEL (reference sequence). Here the CDR3 DNA reads TGTGCCAGCAGCCAAGATCTGAAAGATACGCAGTATTTT. Its protein product is CASSQDLKDTQYF.

Many counts were recorded for this clonotype. The rearrangement joins TRBV29-1 to TRBJ1-2; no clear D gene. The germline gives CDR1 SQVTM, CDR2 ANQGSEA. V was shortened by 3 bases and J by 7 bases, with 9 bases between the two germline ends. This CDR3 spans 11 amino acids. The CDR3, as DNA: TGCAGCGTTGAGTGGGCGGGTGGCTACACCTTC. This translates into CSVEWAGGYTF.

This clonotype was counted at least ten times. The gene calls are TRBV11-2 and TRBJ2-4, with 8 bases aligning to TRBD2. This CDR3 spans 14 amino acids. V shed 5 bases and J 7 bases; nucleotides not matched to a gene: 7. CDR1 is SGHAT, CDR2 FQNNGV, per germline. CDR3 in DNA: TGTGCCAGCAGCCCCCGGACTAGCCCCAACATTCAGTACTTC. Amino acids: CASSPRTSPNIQYF.

This clonotype was observed a few times. The genes are TRBV5-1 and TRBJ2-2, with 7 bases identical to TRBD2. Trimming removed 8 bases from V and 2 bases from J; junction bases left unmatched: 15. CDR1 is SGHRS, CDR2 YFSETQ, per germline. The CDR3 has 17 residues. DNA of the CDR3: TGCGCCAGTTTACCGGAGCTAGCGGACTTTAACACCGGGGAGCTGTTTTTT. Amino acids: CASLPELADFNTGELFF.

The DNA of the CDR3 is TGTGCCAGCAGTTTGGGGGGACAGGGCGGCGGCTACACCTTC. The encoded protein is CASSLGGQGGGYTF. The genes are TRBV6-6 and TRBJ1-2, with 9 bases that match TRBD1. V trimming: 4 bases; J trimming: 8 bases; junction bases outside the gene matches: 8. The germline CDR1 and CDR2 sequences are MNHNY and SVGAGI (reference sequence). The CDR3 spans 14 residues.

This clonotype was counted a few times. V usage is TRBV2 and J usage is TRBJ2-4; D ambiguous. This CDR3 is 12 amino acids long. Deletions cut 7 bases from V and 7 bases from J, with 11 bases between. CDR1 and CDR2 from the germline V gene are SNHLY and FYNNEI. CDR3 in amino acids: CASTPDRNIQYF. In DNA form, the CDR3 reads TGTGCCAGCACCCCTGACCGCAACATTCAGTACTTC.

In this sample, this clonotype turned up many times. This chain joins TRBV9 and TRBJ2-3; D is perhaps TRBD2 (5 bases). Trimming shortened V by 3 bases and J by 7 bases, and 12 bases separated the two germline ends. This CDR3 has 13 residues. From germline, CDR1 is SGDLS and CDR2 YYNGEE. The CDR3 DNA reads as TGTGCCAGCAGCGGCGGGCCGGGAAATACGCAGTATTTT. It yields the protein CASSGGPGNTQYF.

Ten or more counts support this clonotype. J is TRBJ2-5 and V is TRBV5-6; 9 bases are a match to TRBD1. V shed 2 bases and J 2 bases; nucleotides not matched to a gene: 7. CDR1 and CDR2 (germline): SGHDT, YYEEEE. CDR3 length equals 16 residues. The DNA for the CDR3 is TGTGCCAGCAGCTTTACCGTGGACAGGGGTCAAGAGACCCAGTACTTC. As protein: CASSFTVDRGQETQYF.

J is TRBJ1-3 and V is TRBV27; 7 bases match TRBD1. V was pared by 0 bases and J by 0 bases, with 11 bases of the junction left unmatched. Germline V gives CDR1 MNHEY, CDR2 SMNVEV (reference sequence). The CDR3 runs to 19 residues. CDR3 sequence (DNA): TGTGCCAGCAGTTTATCGATCGGGGACAGCAACATCTCTGGAAACACCATATATTTT. Encoded protein: CASSLSIGDSNISGNTIYF.

This chain uses TRBV3-1 with TRBJ2-7, with TRBD1 matching over 8 bases. Germline V lookup: CDR1 LGHDT, CDR2 YNNKEL (reference sequence). The CDR3 contains 16 residues. The trim removed 0 bases at V and 6 bases at J, leaving 10 bases unmatched. The CDR3 sequence is CASSQDLGQGQGEQYF. The DNA of the CDR3 is TGTGCCAGCAGCCAAGATCTAGGACAGGGACAAGGCGAGCAGTACTTC.

This clonotype was seen a handful of times. The V and J genes are TRBV5-4 and TRBJ1-6; 8 nucleotides align to TRBD1. The length of the CDR3 is 13 residues. Germline assignment: CDR1 SGHNT and CDR2 YYREEE (reference sequence). V dropped 4 bases and J dropped 11; count of bases not matched to a gene: 5. The CDR3 region has the DNA TGTGCCAGCAGCGACGGACAGGGACCACCCCTCCACTTT. Translating gives CASSDGQGPPLHF.

This clonotype was picked up a small number of times. The chain uses TRBV19 and TRBJ2-4, with D possibly matching TRBD2 (6 bases). The CDR3 runs 17 residues. Trimming pared 5 bases from V and 4 bases from J, leaving 21 bases between. Germline V CDR1 and CDR2: LNHDA, SQIVND (reference sequence). CDR3 sequence: CASSQPGTRDGKNIQYF. CDR3 coding DNA: TGTGCCAGTAGTCAACCCGGGACGCGGGATGGGAAAAACATTCAGTACTTC. The full variable domain, its missing parts supplied by reference TRBV19 and TRBJ2-4, is DGGITQSPKYLFRKEGQNVTLSCEQNLNHDAMYWYRQDPGQGLRLIYYSQIVNDFQKGDIAEGYSVSREKKESFPLTVTSAQKNPTAFYLCASSQPGTRDGKNIQYFGAGTRLSVL.

This clonotype was seen many times. The chain has TRBV7-6 and TRBJ2-7, with no clear D. The CDR3 runs to 13 residues. From germline, CDR1 is SGHVS and CDR2 FNYEAQ. V lost 11 bases to trimming and J lost 3 bases, with 17 bases between them. CDR3 sequence: CAPAGSSLYEQYF. CDR3 nucleotide sequence: TGTGCCCCGGCCGGCAGTTCGCTCTACGAGCAGTACTTC.

This clonotype was recorded many times. The gene calls are TRBV12-3 or TRBV12-4 and TRBJ2-1; perhaps TRBD2 as D (5 bases). Trimming stripped 6 bases from V and 9 bases from J, with 12 bases between. The CDR3 sequence is 12 residues long. In DNA form, the CDR3 reads TGTGCCAGCAGCCAAGTCAGCGGTGAGCAGTTCTTC. Protein product: CASSQVSGEQFF.

This clonotype was seen ten or more times. Here the CDR3 DNA reads TGTGCCAGCAGTCCCCACAGGGAAACCGGGGAGCTGTTTTTT. Its translation: CASSPHRETGELFF. The J gene is TRBJ2-2, the V gene TRBV12-3 or TRBV12-4, with D possibly matching TRBD1 (6 bases). Trimming removed 5 bases from V and 5 bases from J, with 12 bases in between. This CDR3 is 14 amino acids long.

This clonotype was counted many times. The rearrangement links TRBV20-1 to TRBJ2-7; D may be TRBD2 (5 bases). Per the germline V gene, CDR1 is DFQATT and CDR2 is SNEGSKA (reference sequence). The CDR3 totals 13 residues. V was clipped by 5 bases and J by 2 bases, with 13 bases between them. The CDR3 DNA is TGCAGTGCTCCCAGTGGACTTGCCTACGAGCAGTACTTC. This encodes CSAPSGLAYEQYF.